The clone carrying this T cell receptor (beta chain) occurred a few times. Its specificity is not known. The CDR3 runs to 13 residues. Trimming cost V 3 bases and J 5 bases; bases outside gene matches: 3. Per germline, CDR1 SGHTA and CDR2 FQGTGA. The sample belongs to a study of cytomegalovirus exposure and HLA in healthy donors. Study as a whole: Membership in the Caucasian-associated ancestry cluster was found for around 81% of roughly 400 genotyped donors.

General observations from the study: In most subjects, TCR beta sequences reportedly gave accurate predictions of HLA-A and HLA-B alleles. A previous analysis found most TCR beta V segments productive roughly 87% or roughly 30% of the time. Reports indicated that the classifier achieved high specificity and sensitivity in diagnosing cytomegalovirus status.

PCR was performed using 60 Vbeta and 13 Jbeta primers. Profiled with immunoSEQ multiplex PCR; TCRdb holds only in-frame clones, not every one. Among a few hundred thousand clones listed, just over 75% were seen once. J is TRBJ2-5 and V is TRBV7-3; 7 bases agree with TRBD2. This TCR was sampled from a woman aged 55 to 70 in good health and CMV-seropositive. Sequencing was performed on PBMCs. The CDR3 here is CASSFQGGETQYF. The CDR3 DNA reads TGTGCCAGCAGCTTCCAGGGAGGGGAGACCCAGTACTTC.